Listed below are T cell receptor beta chains from one sample, sequenced in a study of control samples from healthy donors and cancer patients. Only in-frame clones appear in the TCRdb table, and some are missing; sequencing was by immunoSEQ multiplex PCR. The repertoire has around 94,000 clones, more than 80% of them found once; the top ten carry around 1.5%. Sequencing was carried out using blood. The receptors were gathered from a woman in her 30s in good health. Each CDR3 is given with its conserved first and last residue. The order of the fields is J gene, CDR3 length, D gene, V gene, clone size, CDR3 DNA, CDR3 protein. D genes are given only for firm matches. Where a row states a size, it is once, few, many or the class of an expanded clone; other rows omit it.

TRBJ2-5 | 16 | TRBD1 | TRBV7-8 | NA | TGTGCCAGCAGCCTGACAGGGGGAGGCGGGTTGAAGACCCAGTACTTC | CASSLTGGGGLKTQYF
TRBJ2-1 | 14 | NA | TRBV7-8 | NA | TGTGCCAGCAGCTTAGGAGGTAATTCCGGTGAGCAGTTCTTC | CASSLGGNSGEQFF
TRBJ1-5 | 14 | TRBD1 | TRBV19 | NA | TGTGCCAGTAGATTTCGAGGGGGCGAGCAGCCCCAGCATTTT | CASRFRGGEQPQHF
TRBJ1-2 | 14 | NA | TRBV11-2 | NA | TGTGCCAGCAGCTTAGGTCTGGCATTCTATGGCTACACCTTC | CASSLGLAFYGYTF
TRBJ1-1 | 14 | TRBD1 | TRBV7-9 | NA | TGTGCCAGCAGCCCGGGACAGGCCTATGGTGAAGCTTTCTTT | CASSPGQAYGEAFF
TRBJ2-2 | 18 | TRBD2 | TRBV2 | NA | TGTGCCAGCGCGGCTTTCGAGGTGGGGACTAGCAGCACCGGGGAGCTGTTTTTT | CASAAFEVGTSSTGELFF
TRBJ1-2 | 12 | NA | TRBV6-5 | NA | TGTGCCAGCAGTTCCCCCGGAGAGGGCTACACCTTC | CASSSPGEGYTF
TRBJ2-3 | 14 | NA | TRBV6-1 | NA | TGTGCCAGCAGTGAACTCTGGAACACAGATACGCAGTATTTT | CASSELWNTDTQYF
TRBJ1-2 | 13 | NA | TRBV6-5 | NA | TGTGCCAGCAGTTACCGAGGGGGCTATGGCTACACCTTC | CASSYRGGYGYTF
TRBJ2-1 | 13 | NA | TRBV9 | NA | TGTGCCAGCAGCCCCCGGGGGAGGAATGAGCAGTTCTTC | CASSPRGRNEQFF
TRBJ2-7 | 13 | NA | TRBV5-4 | NA | TGTGCCAGCAGCTTTCCACAGGGCGGCGAGCAGTACTTC | CASSFPQGGEQYF
TRBJ2-3 | 17 | TRBD1 | TRBV14 | NA | TGTGCCAGCAGCCACCTTACGGGACAGGCTAGCACAGATACGCAGTATTTT | CASSHLTGQASTDTQYF
TRBJ1-6 | 13 | TRBD1 | TRBV11-2 | NA | TGTGCCAGCAGATCGACAGGGGTTTCACCCCTCCACTTT | CASRSTGVSPLHF
TRBJ1-2 | 15 | TRBD1 | TRBV28 | NA | TGTGCCAGCAGAGATTGGACAGGCTTAAACTATGGCTACACCTTC | CASRDWTGLNYGYTF
TRBJ1-1 | 13 | NA | TRBV4-1 | once | TGCGCCAGCAGCCTGTGGCTGAACACTGAAGCTTTCTTT | CASSLWLNTEAFF
TRBJ1-2 | 13 | NA | TRBV9 | NA | TGTGCCAGCAGCGCGACAGGAAACTATGGCTACACCTTC | CASSATGNYGYTF
TRBJ1-1 | 16 | TRBD1 | TRBV11-2 | NA | TGTGCCAGCAGCTTGCCCGGACAGGTCCGGAACACTGAAGCTTTCTTT | CASSLPGQVRNTEAFF
TRBJ2-1 | 18 | NA | TRBV2 | NA | TGTGCCAGCAGTGATTACTTGGCCAGGGCAACCACCTACAATGAGCAGTTCTTC | CASSDYLARATTYNEQFF
TRBJ2-1 | 13 | NA | TRBV3-1/TRBV3-2 | NA | TGTGCCAGCAGCCGGGGGGCAACGGGTGAGCAGTTCTTC | CASSRGATGEQFF
TRBJ2-5 | 15 | TRBD2 | TRBV18 | NA | TGTGCCAGCTCACTACTAGCGGGGCTTGGAGAGACCCAGTACTTC | CASSLLAGLGETQYF
TRBJ2-3 | 14 | NA | TRBV19 | NA | TGTGCCAGTAGTATGGCAGGGATCACAGATACGCAGTATTTT | CASSMAGITDTQYF
TRBJ2-5 | 15 | TRBD1 | TRBV9 | NA | TGTGCCAGCAGCGTAGGGACAGGGGAATTCGAGACCCAGTACTTC | CASSVGTGEFETQYF